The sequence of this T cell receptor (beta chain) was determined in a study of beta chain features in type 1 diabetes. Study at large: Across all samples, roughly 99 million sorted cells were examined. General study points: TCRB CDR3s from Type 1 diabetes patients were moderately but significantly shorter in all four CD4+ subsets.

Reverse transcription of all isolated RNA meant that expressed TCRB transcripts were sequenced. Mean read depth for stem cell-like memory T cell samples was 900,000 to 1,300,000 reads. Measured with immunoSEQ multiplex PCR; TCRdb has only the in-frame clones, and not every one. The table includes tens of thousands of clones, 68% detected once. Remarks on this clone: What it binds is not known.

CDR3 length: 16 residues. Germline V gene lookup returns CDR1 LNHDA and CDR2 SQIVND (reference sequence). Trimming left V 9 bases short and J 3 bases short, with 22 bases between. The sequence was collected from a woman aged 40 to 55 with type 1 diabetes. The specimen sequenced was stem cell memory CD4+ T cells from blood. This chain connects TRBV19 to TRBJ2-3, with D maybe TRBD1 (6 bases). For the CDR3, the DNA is TGTGCCAGCGGGACACCCCGTGGGATGCGAACAGATACGCAGTATTTT. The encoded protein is CASGTPRGMRTDTQYF. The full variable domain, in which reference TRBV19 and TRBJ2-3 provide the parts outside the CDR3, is DGGITQSPKYLFRKEGQNVTLSCEQNLNHDAMYWYRQDPGQGLRLIYYSQIVNDFQKGDIAEGYSVSREKKESFPLTVTSAQKNPTAFYLCASGTPRGMRTDTQYFGPGTRLTVL.